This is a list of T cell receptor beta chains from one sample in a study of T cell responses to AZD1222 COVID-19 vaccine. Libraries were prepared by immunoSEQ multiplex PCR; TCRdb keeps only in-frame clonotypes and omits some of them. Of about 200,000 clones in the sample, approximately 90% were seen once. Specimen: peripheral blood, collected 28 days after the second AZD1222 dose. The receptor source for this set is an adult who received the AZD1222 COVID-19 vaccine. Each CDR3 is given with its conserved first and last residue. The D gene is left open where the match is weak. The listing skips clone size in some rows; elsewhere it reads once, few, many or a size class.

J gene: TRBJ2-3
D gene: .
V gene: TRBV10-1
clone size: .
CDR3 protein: CASSESPDTQYF
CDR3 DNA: TGCGCCAGCAGTGAGTCGCCAGATACGCAGTATTTT

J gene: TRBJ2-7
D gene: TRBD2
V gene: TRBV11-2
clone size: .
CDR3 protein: CASRPARAGVRDEQYF
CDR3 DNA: TGTGCCAGCAGACCTGCCCGAGCGGGAGTGCGCGACGAGCAGTACTTC

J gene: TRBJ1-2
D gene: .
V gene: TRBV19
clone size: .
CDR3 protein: CASSIRGAGYGYTF
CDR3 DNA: TGTGCCAGTAGTATCCGGGGGGCTGGCTATGGCTACACCTTC

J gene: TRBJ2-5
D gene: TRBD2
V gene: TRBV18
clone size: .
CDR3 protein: CASSPGGGQHQETQYF
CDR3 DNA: TGTGCCAGCTCACCGGGGGGAGGGCAGCACCAAGAGACCCAGTACTTC

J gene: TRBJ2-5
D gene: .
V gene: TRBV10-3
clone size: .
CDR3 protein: CAISDSSGAEETQYF
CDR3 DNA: TGTGCCATCAGTGATAGTAGCGGAGCGGAAGAGACCCAGTACTTC

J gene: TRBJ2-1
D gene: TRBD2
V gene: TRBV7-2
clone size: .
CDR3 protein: CASSSRTSGPYNEQFF
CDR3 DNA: TGTGCCAGCAGCTCCCGGACTAGCGGGCCCTACAATGAGCAGTTCTTC

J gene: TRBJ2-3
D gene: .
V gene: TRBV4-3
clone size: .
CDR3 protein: CASSQRGVATDTQYF
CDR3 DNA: TGCGCCAGCAGCCAGAGAGGGGTCGCCACAGATACGCAGTATTTT

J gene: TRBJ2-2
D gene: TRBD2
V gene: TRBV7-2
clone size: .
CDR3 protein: CASSLAGGPAGELFF
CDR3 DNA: TGTGCCAGCAGCTTAGCGGGAGGGCCAGCCGGGGAGCTGTTTTTT

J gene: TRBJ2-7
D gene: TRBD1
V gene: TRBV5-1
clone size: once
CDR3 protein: CASSPDRVNEQYF
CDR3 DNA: TGCGCCAGCAGCCCTGACAGGGTCAACGAGCAGTACTTC

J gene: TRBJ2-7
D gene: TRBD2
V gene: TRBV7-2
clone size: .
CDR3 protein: CASSLPAGAGEQYF
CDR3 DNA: TGTGCCAGCAGCCTCCCGGCGGGAGCTGGCGAGCAGTACTTC

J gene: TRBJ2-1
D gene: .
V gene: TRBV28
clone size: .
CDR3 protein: CASSLAGAPGANEQFF
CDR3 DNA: TGTGCCAGCAGTTTAGCGGGAGCCCCGGGGGCCAATGAGCAGTTCTTC

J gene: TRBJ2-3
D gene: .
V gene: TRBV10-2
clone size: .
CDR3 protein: CASRGTRTDTQYF
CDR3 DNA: TGCGCCAGCAGGGGGACTCGCACAGATACGCAGTATTTT

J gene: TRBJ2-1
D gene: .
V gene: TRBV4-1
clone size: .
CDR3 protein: CASSQEGASGTYNEQFF
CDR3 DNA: TGCGCCAGCAGCCAAGAGGGGGCTAGCGGAACTTACAATGAGCAGTTCTTC

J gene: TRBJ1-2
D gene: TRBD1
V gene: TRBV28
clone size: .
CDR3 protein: CASSLRGQGAGYTF
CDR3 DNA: TGTGCCAGCAGTTTAAGGGGACAGGGGGCTGGCTACACCTTC

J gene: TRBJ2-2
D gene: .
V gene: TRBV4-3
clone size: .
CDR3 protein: CASSQDRAGTGELFF
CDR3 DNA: TGCGCCAGCAGCCAAGATCGGGCGGGCACCGGGGAGCTGTTTTTT

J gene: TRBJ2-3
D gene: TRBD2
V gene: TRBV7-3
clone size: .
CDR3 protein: CASSSLAVGYTDTQYF
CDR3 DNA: TGTGCCAGCAGCTCACTAGCGGTGGGGTACACAGATACGCAGTATTTT

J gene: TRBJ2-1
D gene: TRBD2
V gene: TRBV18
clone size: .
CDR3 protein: CASSPGGLAGEKEFF
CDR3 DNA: TGTGCCAGCTCACCCGGAGGACTAGCGGGAGAGAAGGAGTTCTTC

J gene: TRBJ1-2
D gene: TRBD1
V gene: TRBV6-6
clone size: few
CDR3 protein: CASSDREGATF
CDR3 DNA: TGTGCCAGCAGTGACCGGGAGGGGGCCACCTTC

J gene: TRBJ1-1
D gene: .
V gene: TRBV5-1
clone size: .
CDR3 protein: CASSVRRVSDTEAFF
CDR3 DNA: TGCGCCAGCAGCGTTCGGAGGGTTTCTGACACTGAAGCTTTCTTT

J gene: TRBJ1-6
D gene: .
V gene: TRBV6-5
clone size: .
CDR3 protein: CASRMGRNSPLHF
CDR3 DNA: TGTGCCAGCCGCATGGGTAGGAATTCACCCCTCCACTTT

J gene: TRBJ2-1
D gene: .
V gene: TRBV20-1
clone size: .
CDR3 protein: CSASRNNEQFF
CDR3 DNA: TGCAGTGCTAGCCGGAACAATGAGCAGTTCTTC

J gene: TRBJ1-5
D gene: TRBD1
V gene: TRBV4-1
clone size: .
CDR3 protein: CASSGTVNQPQHF
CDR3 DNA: TGCGCCAGCAGCGGGACAGTCAATCAGCCCCAGCATTTT

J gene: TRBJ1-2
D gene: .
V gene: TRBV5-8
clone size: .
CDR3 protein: CASSLASTGWGGYTF
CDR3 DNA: TGTGCCAGCAGCTTGGCTTCGACCGGCTGGGGTGGCTACACCTTC

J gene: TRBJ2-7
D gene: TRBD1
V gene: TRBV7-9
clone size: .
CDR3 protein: CASSSWTGSYEQYF
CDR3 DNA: TGTGCCAGCAGCTCTTGGACAGGTTCCTACGAGCAGTACTTC

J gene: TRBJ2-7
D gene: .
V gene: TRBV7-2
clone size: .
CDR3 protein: CASSLSPSTSYEQYF
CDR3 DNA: TGTGCCAGCAGCTTGTCCCCCAGTACTTCCTACGAGCAGTACTTC

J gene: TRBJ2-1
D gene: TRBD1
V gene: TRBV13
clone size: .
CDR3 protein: CASSPDRNREQFF
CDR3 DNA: TGTGCCAGCAGCCCGGACAGGAACCGAGAGCAGTTCTTC

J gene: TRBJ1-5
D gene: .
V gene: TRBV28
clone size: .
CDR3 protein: CASSLFGQPQHF
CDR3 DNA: TGTGCCAGCAGCTTATTTGGTCAGCCCCAGCATTTT

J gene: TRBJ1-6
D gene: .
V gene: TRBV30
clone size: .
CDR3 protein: CAWRAGSADSPLHF
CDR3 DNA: TGTGCCTGGAGGGCGGGATCCGCCGATTCACCCCTCCACTTT

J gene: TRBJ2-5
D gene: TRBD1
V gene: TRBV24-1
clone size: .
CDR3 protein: CATSDFAYDRGPETQYF
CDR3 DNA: TGTGCCACCAGTGATTTTGCCTACGACAGGGGGCCGGAGACCCAGTACTTC

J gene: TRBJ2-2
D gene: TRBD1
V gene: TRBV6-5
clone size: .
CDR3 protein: CASSSGQGRTGELFF
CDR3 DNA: TGTGCCAGCAGTTCCGGACAGGGGCGCACCGGGGAGCTGTTTTTT

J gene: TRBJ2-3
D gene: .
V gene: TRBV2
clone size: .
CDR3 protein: CASLSQLVDTQYF
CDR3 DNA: TGTGCCAGCCTTTCCCAGCTAGTTGATACGCAGTATTTT

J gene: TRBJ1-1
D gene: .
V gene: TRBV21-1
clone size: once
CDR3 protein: CATLRSRLGTEAFF
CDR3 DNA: TGTGCCACCCTCAGATCAAGGCTTGGGACTGAAGCTTTCTTT

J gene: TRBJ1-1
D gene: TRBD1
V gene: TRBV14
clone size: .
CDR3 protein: CASSQYRGITEAFF
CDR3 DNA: TGTGCCAGCAGCCAATACAGGGGAATTACTGAAGCTTTCTTT

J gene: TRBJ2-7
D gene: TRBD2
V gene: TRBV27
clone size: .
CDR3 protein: CASSLGGRAFNEQYF
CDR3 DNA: TGTGCCAGCAGTTTAGGCGGGAGGGCCTTCAACGAGCAGTACTTC

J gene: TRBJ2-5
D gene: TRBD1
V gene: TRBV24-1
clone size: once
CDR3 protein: CASQGTVEETQYF
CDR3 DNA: TGTGCCTCGCAAGGGACAGTTGAAGAGACCCAGTACTTC

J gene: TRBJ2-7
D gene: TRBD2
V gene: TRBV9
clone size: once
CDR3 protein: CASSANPGLAGHEQYF
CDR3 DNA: TGTGCCAGCAGCGCGAACCCCGGACTAGCGGGACACGAGCAGTACTTC

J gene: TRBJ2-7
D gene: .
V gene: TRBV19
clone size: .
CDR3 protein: CASTPGTGKYEQYF
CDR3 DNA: TGTGCCAGTACCCCCGGGACGGGGAAGTACGAGCAGTACTTC

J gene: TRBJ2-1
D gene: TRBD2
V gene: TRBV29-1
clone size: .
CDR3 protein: CSVEPLAGGVLSSYNEQFF
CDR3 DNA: TGCAGCGTTGAGCCCCTAGCGGGAGGAGTCTTAAGCTCCTACAATGAGCAGTTCTTC

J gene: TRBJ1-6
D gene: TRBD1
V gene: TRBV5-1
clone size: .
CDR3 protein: CASSLPGQTNSPLHF
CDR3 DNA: TGCGCCAGCAGCTTACCGGGACAGACTAATTCACCCCTCCACTTT

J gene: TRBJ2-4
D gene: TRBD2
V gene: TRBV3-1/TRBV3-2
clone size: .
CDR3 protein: CASSSRLAGGCRWVSAKNIQYF
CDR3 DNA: TGTGCCAGCAGCTCCAGACTAGCGGGAGGATGTAGGTGGGTTAGTGCCAAAAACATTCAGTACTTC

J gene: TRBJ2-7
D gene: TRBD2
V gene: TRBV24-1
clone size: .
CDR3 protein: CATSDRASGPYEQYF
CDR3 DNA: TGTGCCACCAGTGACCGGGCTAGCGGCCCCTACGAGCAGTACTTC

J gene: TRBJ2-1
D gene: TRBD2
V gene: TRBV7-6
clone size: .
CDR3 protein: CASSPGASGRPPGNEQFF
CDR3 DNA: TGTGCCAGCAGCCCTGGGGCTAGCGGGAGGCCGCCGGGCAATGAGCAGTTCTTC

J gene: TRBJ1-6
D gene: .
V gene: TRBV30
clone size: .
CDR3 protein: CAWKGGSYNSPLHF
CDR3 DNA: TGTGCCTGGAAAGGGGGCTCCTATAATTCACCCCTCCACTTT

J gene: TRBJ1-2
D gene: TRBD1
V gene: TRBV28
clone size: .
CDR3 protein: CASLGTDYGYTF
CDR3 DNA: TGTGCCAGCCTTGGGACAGACTATGGCTACACCTTC